This T cell receptor (beta chain) is drawn from a study of OX40 agonist ivuxolimab in advanced cancers. Study observations and caveats: There were, on average, more expanded clones in CD8+ T cells than in CD4+. In a subset of nonresponders, normalized T-cell clonal expansion was also low. With doses of 0.1 to 3.0 mg/kg, CD4+ and CD8+ blood T cells had undergone clonal expansion by week 6.

Some clones are missing from TCRdb's copy, which holds only in-frame ones; the method was immunoSEQ multiplex PCR. The table includes some 76,000 clones, 85% to 95% detected once. A remark on this clone: What it recognizes is unknown.

This specimen consisted of CD4+ or CD8+ T cells sorted from blood, obtained in a trial of the OX40 agonist ivuxolimab. The TCR was taken from an adult with an advanced solid tumor such as melanoma, head and neck, liver or kidney cancer.

CDR3: CASSSRTSGRAGAGELFF. The CDR3 DNA reads TGTGCCAGCAGCTCCCGTACTAGCGGGAGGGCCGGGGCCGGGGAGCTGTTTTTT. The chain combines TRBV11-2 with TRBJ2-2; 13 nucleotides agree with TRBD2. V dropped 4 bases and J dropped 6; count of bases not matched to a gene: 11. Germline V gene data show CDR1 as SGHAT and CDR2 as FQNNGV. The CDR3 covers 18 residues.